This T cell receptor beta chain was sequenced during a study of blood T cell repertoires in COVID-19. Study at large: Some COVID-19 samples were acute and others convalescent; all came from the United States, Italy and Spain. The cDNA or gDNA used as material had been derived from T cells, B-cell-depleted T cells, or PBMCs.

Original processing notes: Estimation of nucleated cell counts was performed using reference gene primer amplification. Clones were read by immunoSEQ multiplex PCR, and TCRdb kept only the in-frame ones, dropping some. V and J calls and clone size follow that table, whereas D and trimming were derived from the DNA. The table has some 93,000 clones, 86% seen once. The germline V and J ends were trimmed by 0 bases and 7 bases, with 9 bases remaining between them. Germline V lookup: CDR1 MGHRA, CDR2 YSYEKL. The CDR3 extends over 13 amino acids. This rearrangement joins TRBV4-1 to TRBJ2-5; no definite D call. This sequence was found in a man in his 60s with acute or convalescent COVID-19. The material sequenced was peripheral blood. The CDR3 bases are TGCGCCAGCAGCCAAGATCTTTGGGCGACCCAGTACTTC. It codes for CASSQDLWATQYF.